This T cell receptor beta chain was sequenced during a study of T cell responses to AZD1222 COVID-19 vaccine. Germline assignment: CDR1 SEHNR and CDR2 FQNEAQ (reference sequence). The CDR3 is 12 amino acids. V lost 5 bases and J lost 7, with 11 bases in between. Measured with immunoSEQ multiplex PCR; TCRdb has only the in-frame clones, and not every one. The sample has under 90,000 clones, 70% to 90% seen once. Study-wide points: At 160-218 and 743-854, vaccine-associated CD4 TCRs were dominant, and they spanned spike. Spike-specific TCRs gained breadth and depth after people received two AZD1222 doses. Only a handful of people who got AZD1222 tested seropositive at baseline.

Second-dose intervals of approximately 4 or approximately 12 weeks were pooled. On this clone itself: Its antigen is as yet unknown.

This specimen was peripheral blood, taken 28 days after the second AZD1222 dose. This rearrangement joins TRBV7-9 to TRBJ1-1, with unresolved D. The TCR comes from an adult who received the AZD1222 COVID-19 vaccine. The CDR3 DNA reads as TGTGCCAGCAGCCCCATTAGCCTTGAAGCTTTCTTT. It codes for CASSPISLEAFF.